The T cell receptor beta chain under discussion was sequenced for a study of CD8+CD57+ T cells in acquired aplastic anemia. Patients included in sequencing had previously demonstrated CD8+CD57+ cell expansion by flow cytometry. Genomic DNA, serving as template, underwent TCR beta VDJ and CDR3 profiling. Using its own MiXCR run on the reads, TCRdb lists one record per CDR3 protein. The sample shows about 150,000 distinct CDR3 sequences, about 52% of them seen only once. A note on this clonotype: The junction shows a germline mismatch at one end, possibly a read error.

Germline CDR1 reads SGHVS; CDR2 reads FNYEAQ. CDR3 size: 13 residues. The rearrangement links TRBV7-6 to TRBJ2-5; D remains unclear. The TCR originated in a human donor with aplastic anemia. The sequencing input was sorted CD4+, CD8+, or CD8+CD57+ T cells (not recorded which) from PBMCs. CDR3 protein: CASSLNYRESQCF. For the CDR3, the DNA is TGTGCCAGCAGCTTAAACTATCGAGAGAGCCAGTGCTTC.